The clone carrying this T cell receptor beta chain was seen a single time. The antigen is undetermined. This sample was included in a study of cytomegalovirus exposure and HLA in healthy donors. Study-wide points: The likely origin of a cluster of highly shared sequence variants was a sequencing artifact.

PCR involved 60 Vbeta and 13 Jbeta primers. The table came from immunoSEQ multiplex PCR; TCRdb's copy has only in-frame clones and leaves some out. The table lists over 150,000 clones, about 78% of them singletons. The length of the CDR3 is 13 residues. Trimming took off 5 bases at V and 2 bases at J, with 10 bases between the two ends. Germline CDR1 SGHAT, CDR2 FQDESV (reference sequence). This chain uses TRBV11-1 with TRBJ2-7, with D perhaps matching TRBD1 (5 bases). The sequence was collected from a woman aged 25 to 39 in good health and CMV-seronegative. Sequenced input: PBMCs. The CDR3 is CASSRRVPYEQYF. In DNA, the CDR3 is TGTGCCAGCAGCCGCAGGGTACCCTACGAGCAGTACTTC. The complete variable domain, with remaining parts taken from reference TRBV11-1 and TRBJ2-7, reads EAEVAQSPRYKITEKSQAVAFWCDPISGHATLYWYRQILGQGPELLVQFQDESVVDDSQLPKDRFSAERLKGVDSTLKIQPAELGDSAMYLCASSRRVPYEQYFGPGTRLTVT.